This TCR beta chain was recorded in a study of shared clonotypes between healthy human individuals (TCRdb year 2020). Describing the broader study: The cohort included three men and a couple of women between 18 and 49 years of age. For each donor, CD4 naive and CD4 memory were each run on three plates, CD8 naive on two plates, and CD8 memory on one plate. To estimate repertoire size and how much clonotype sharing occurs between individuals, the study deeply sequenced the blood TCR repertoires of five healthy adults. Libraries were prepared and TCR repertoires were sequenced by different laboratories using diverse techniques, in order to increase sequencing depth and limit assay-specific biases. Per donor, leukapheresis produced somewhere between about 0.8 and 9 billion PBMCs. Broader findings and caveats from the paper: The small number of donors limited the genetic and exposure-history diversity represented. Based on pairwise subsampling, the degree of clonotype sharing among donors was expected to be affected by sequencing depth. Approximately 5% of naive CD4, around 3.6% of naive CD8, approximately 2% of memory CD4, and about 0.4% of memory CD8 clonotypes were shared across several donors. Compared with non-shared clonotypes, clonotypes shared by all four sorted-subset donors had higher generation probabilities. Sampling was limited to blood, and TCR repertoires in tissue likely differ from TCR repertoires in blood. Rarefaction of sorted-subset datasets indicated incomplete sequencing despite the large sequencing depth. Naive subsets generally had larger estimated clonotype richness than memory subsets did.

Using the deep immunoSEQ assay, multiplex PCR amplified TCR CDR3 regions from genomic DNA. Extracted genomic DNA from each cell subset was spread evenly across all wells of several immunoSEQ 96-well plates, with each plate serving as a replicate. For sorted subsets, approximately 200 ng of genomic DNA, equivalent to 25,000 to 35,000 T cell genomes, went into each replicate PCR. Purified libraries were quantified with a Qubit 3.0 fluorometer, sized on a Bioanalyzer 2100, and re-quantified with the KAPA Library Quantification kit. Each immunoSEQ 96-well plate was sequenced on its own single-read 150-cycle Illumina NextSeq 550 flow cell. On the authors' methods: Because the immunoSEQ output held only junctional sequences and lacked quality scores, the filtering could not match the filtering applied to full-length reads. Sequences were annotated with PyIR, a Python wrapper for IgBLAST v1.9, and V/J genes and CDR3 were assigned using IMGT germline references. Reads were filtered out if the reads had weak V/J assignments (E-value above 1e-6), no CDR3, stop codons, out-of-frame junctions, or ambiguous translated residues. V3J clonotypes were defined by identical inferred V gene, J gene, and CDR3 amino acid sequence. Percentage overlap between repertoires was calculated by dividing the number of shared unique clonotypes by the size of the smaller repertoire. Three approaches were used to assess repertoire richness: RTK rarefaction, the Chao1 estimator, and Recon v2.1 estimates of unobserved clonotypes. Generation probabilities for all TCRbeta clonotypes obtained by the gDNA method from a handful of donors were computed using OLGA. TCRdb took this table from immuneACCESS and kept in-frame rearrangements with V and J called. Such tables lack part of the clones; where checked against another copy, unresolved V genes explain under half of the gap, and the rest is unexplained. The D gene and trimming were derived from the DNA, and the V and J assignments and clone size from that table. This sample gives some 2,000,000 clones in total; almost 96% of them show up just once. The ten largest make up 0.1% to 0.15% of the sample.

With regard to this clone: Its target antigen remains unknown. No base quality information exists; no much larger clone differs at one position.

CDR1 SGHRS and CDR2 YFSETQ are derived from the germline V gene. V is cut back by 4 bases and J by 2 bases, with 4 bases in the junction unmatched. Spanning cysteine to phenylalanine, the CDR3 consists of 15 amino acids. The retained sequence is limited to the CDR3, 45 bases, with the frame set at the first base. The donors were healthy, HIV-negative adults with no recently reported acute infections or vaccinations. Only Caucasian adults living in Nashville, Tennessee, USA were represented among the donors. Magnetic negative selection was used to enrich CD4+ T cells, after which naive cells were positively selected on CD45RA and the negative fraction became the memory subset. After blood collection by leukapheresis, PBMCs were isolated using Ficoll-Histopaque density gradient centrifugation and then cryopreserved in the vapor phase of liquid nitrogen. Analytical flow cytometry was used to check the purity and quantity of each magnetically sorted T cell population. From each sorted fraction, genomic DNA was isolated and quantified by UV absorbance on a Nanodrop 2000c.

Sequences were obtained from naive CD4+ T cells sorted from blood. Per the publication, the cell subset or site label means: CD45RA+ positively selected. The sequence derives from a man between 18 and 29 years old in good health. The chain was built from TRBV5-1 and TRBJ2-3, and TRBD2 aligns with 10 junction nucleotides. The nucleotide sequence is given as TGCGCCAGCAGCCATGGACTAGCGGTCACAGATACGCAGTATTTT. Its translation is CASSHGLAVTDTQYF.